This T cell receptor beta chain was profiled in a study of cytomegalovirus exposure and HLA in healthy donors. Study-level findings and limits: Only CMV serostatus was available as immune exposure information. Later on, analysis showed that most CMV-associated TCR beta chains appeared to be HLA-restricted. A few CMV-associated chains were confirmed in vitro to be specific for CMV antigens. In a later analysis, parvovirus B19, influenza, CMV and Epstein-Barr virus appeared linked to several top co-occurrence clusters.

The germline V gene encodes CDR1 SGHRS and CDR2 YFSETQ. The CDR3 extends over 14 amino acids. The J segment lost 1 base and the V segment lost 2 bases, leaving 2 bases of the junction unmatched. Worth noting for this clone: Its antigen is undetermined.

Both 60 Vbeta primers and 13 Jbeta primers went into the PCR. Sequencing was performed with immunoSEQ multiplex PCR; in TCRdb, only in-frame clones are kept and a portion is missing. The sample has about 180,000 clones; 80% are singletons. The sequencing sample was made of PBMCs. The TCR was taken from a girl aged 5 to 17 in good health and CMV-seropositive. V is TRBV5-1 and J is TRBJ1-1; 7 positions agree with TRBD1. CDR3: CASSLRQGNTEAFF. In DNA form, the CDR3 reads TGCGCCAGCAGCTTAAGACAGGGGAACACTGAAGCTTTCTTT.